This T cell receptor beta chain was observed in a study of T cells in Graves' hyperthyroidism and ophthalmopathy. Study-wide context: Any treatment followed the collection of peripheral blood at initial diagnosis.

With respect to this clonotype: Antigen specificity is unknown.

CDR3 length: 16 residues. Germline-derived CDR1 and CDR2 are SGDLS and YYNGEE. The trim removed 4 bases at V and 4 bases at J, leaving 12 bases unmatched. Amplification of TCR beta CDR3 regions used RNA as the template. The HTBI set primed first-round TCR CDR3 RT-PCR. TCRdb analysed the multiplex PCR reads with MiXCR anew, one entry per CDR3 protein. The sample has around 700,000 distinct CDR3 sequences; about a third are singletons. Points from the study as a whole: Most thyroid clonotypes with frequency above 0.001 were detected in blood.

Patients with uncontrolled infections, other autoimmune diseases, pregnancy or lactation were excluded. PBMCs were derived from roughly 9.6 ml fresh peripheral blood. This sequence joins TRBV9 and TRBJ2-5, with 8 bases lining up with TRBD2. Sequenced input: blood. This clonotype was sampled from a woman in her forties with Graves' hyperthyroidism. This CDR3 is CASSLIREGRGETQYF. DNA for the CDR3: TGTGCCAGCAGCCTAATCCGGGAGGGGAGAGGAGAGACCCAGTACTTC.